This T cell receptor (beta chain) was sequenced in a study of T cell changes during pregnancy in multiple sclerosis. This table comes from immunoSEQ multiplex PCR, and its TCRdb copy is limited to in-frame clones, with some not included. The sample records some 20,000 clones, about 86% being singletons. The CDR3 extends over 15 amino acids. V trimming: 5 bases; J trimming: 4 bases; junction bases outside the gene matches: 8. Per the germline V gene, CDR1 is SGHAT and CDR2 is FQNNGV. This TCR derives from a female donor in good health, enrolled as a control in a pregnancy study. V gene TRBV11-2 combines with J gene TRBJ1-3; 7 bases match TRBD1. This material consisted of CD4+ T cells from peripheral blood mononuclear cells, taken in the first trimester of pregnancy. In nucleotides, the CDR3 is TGTGCCAGCAGCACAATCAGGGGGACCGGAAACACCATATATTTT. Translated, it gives CASSTIRGTGNTIYF.